The rows below give T cell receptor beta chains drawn from one sample of a study of patients and donors after allogeneic stem cell transplantation. In TCRdb, the RT-PCR reads were re-called with MiXCR into one record per CDR3 protein. The sample includes roughly 960,000 distinct CDR3 sequences, approximately 18% seen only once; the top ten take 5% to 6.5%. Sequencing was done on a sample of blood, either unsorted or a sorted T cell fraction (not recorded which). These receptors came from a human donor who was either an allogeneic HSCT recipient or a stem cell or donor lymphocyte infusion donor (not recorded which). It is not recorded whose cells these are; they may come from a transplant donor. Both conserved end residues are part of each CDR3. The D gene is left open where the match is weak. Size is omitted from some rows. Given values are once, few, many or a class for expanded clones.

clone size	V gene	D gene	J gene	CDR3 protein	CDR3 DNA
few	TRBV5-1	.	TRBJ1-5	CASSPGDGAGQPQHF	TGCGCCAGCAGCCCCGGGGATGGGGCTGGTCAGCCCCAGCATTTT
.	TRBV9	TRBD2	TRBJ2-3	CASSVETSGGAGDTQYF	TGTGCCAGCAGCGTAGAAACTAGCGGGGGGGCTGGAGATACGCAGTATTTT
many	TRBV7-2	.	TRBJ2-3	CASSLEPGSPSTDTQYF	TGTGCCAGCAGCTTAGAGCCAGGATCACCTAGCACAGATACGCAGTATTTT
.	TRBV29-1	.	TRBJ1-6	CSVARDPTSPLHF	TGCAGCGTTGCCCGGGACCCTACGTCACCCCTCCACTTT
many	TRBV12-3/TRBV12-4	.	TRBJ2-7	CASTPSAQGEQYF	TGTGCCAGCACCCCAAGTGCCCAGGGAGAGCAGTACTTC
.	TRBV15	.	TRBJ2-7	CATSRDELYEQYF	TGTGCCACCAGCAGAGATGAGCTCTACGAGCAGTACTTC
many	TRBV10-3	TRBD1	TRBJ1-1	CAIRDRGVAEAFF	TGTGCCATCAGGGACAGGGGAGTTGCTGAAGCTTTCTTT
.	TRBV4-2	TRBD1	TRBJ2-7	CASSHVQGTSSYEHYF	TGTGCCAGCAGCCATGTACAGGGGACCAGCTCCTACGAGCACTACTTC
.	TRBV12-3/TRBV12-4	.	TRBJ1-1	CASNQRSNGHTEAFF	TGTGCCAGCAACCAAAGGAGCAACGGACACACTGAAGCTTTCTTT
.	TRBV4-3	.	TRBJ1-2	CASSLYTGRDIAYGYTF	TGCGCCAGCAGCCTCTACACCGGGCGGGACATCGCCTATGGCTACACCTTC
few	TRBV4-2	.	TRBJ1-5	CASSNRASNQPQHF	TGTGCCAGCAGTAATAGGGCTAGCAATCAGCCCCAGCATTTT
few	TRBV12-3/TRBV12-4	.	TRBJ1-2	CASSLEGTIYGYTF	TGTGCCAGCAGCCTAGAAGGGACGATCTATGGCTACACCTTC
many	TRBV12-3/TRBV12-4	.	TRBJ2-5	CASSYGGQQETQYF	TGTGCCAGCAGTTACGGAGGACAGCAAGAGACCCAGTACTTC
few	TRBV9	.	TRBJ2-1	CASSAQAGHYNEQFF	TGTGCCAGCAGCGCCCAGGCCGGGCACTACAATGAGCAGTTCTTC
.	TRBV2	.	TRBJ2-7	CASSEPPFRINYEQYF	TGTGCCAGCAGTGAACCCCCCTTCAGGATTAATTACGAGCAGTACTTC
many	TRBV20-1	.	TRBJ2-2	CSARDLGRSGTGELFF	TGCAGTGCTAGAGACCTGGGAAGGTCGGGCACCGGGGAGCTGTTTTTT
.	TRBV20-1	.	TRBJ1-1	CSARNRLGESAFF	TGCAGTGCTAGAAATAGGCTGGGTGAGTCGGCTTTCTTT
.	TRBV24-1	TRBD1	TRBJ1-5	CATSDRGGTDSNQPQHF	TGTGCCACCAGTGATAGAGGCGGGACAGATAGCAATCAGCCCCAGCATTTT
.	TRBV6-5	.	TRBJ1-1	CASSYLLRIGTPEAFF	TGTGCCAGCAGTTACCTACTCCGCATCGGGACCCCTGAAGCTTTCTTT
.	TRBV5-6	.	TRBJ1-5	CASSSYQRSGQPQHF	TGTGCCAGCAGCTCCTACCAGAGATCGGGGCAGCCCCAGCATTTT
.	TRBV30	.	TRBJ2-5	CAWRPGPGKGTQYF	TGTGCCTGGAGACCCGGACCGGGTAAAGGGACCCAGTACTTC
.	TRBV6-1	.	TRBJ1-5	CASSEKGPQHF	TGTGCCAGCAGTGAAAAGGGGCCCCAGCATTTT
many	TRBV2	.	TRBJ1-2	CAIRDNYGYTF	TGTGCCATCCGGGACAACTATGGCTACACCTTC
.	TRBV20-1	.	TRBJ1-6	CSARDEGNSYNSPLHF	TGCAGTGCTAGAGATGAGGGGAACTCCTATAATTCACCCCTCCACTTT
.	TRBV5-6	TRBD1	TRBJ1-5	CASSSRQGMGNQPQHF	TGTGCCAGCAGCTCTAGACAGGGGATGGGCAATCAGCCCCAGCATTTT
few	TRBV20-1	.	TRBJ1-5	CSARDRRTSNQPQHF	TGCAGTGCTAGAGATCGCCGGACTAGCAATCAGCCCCAGCATTTT
many	TRBV19	.	TRBJ2-2	CASSSGMNTGELFF	TGTGCCAGTAGTAGCGGGATGAACACCGGGGAGCTGTTTTTT
once	TRBV18	.	TRBJ2-1	CASSPKGGAAYNEQFF	TGTGCCAGCTCACCGAAAGGGGGGGCTGCATACAATGAGCAGTTCTTC
.	TRBV14	.	TRBJ1-2	CASSQYKNPANYGYTF	TGTGCCAGCAGCCAATATAAAAATCCCGCGAACTATGGCTACACCTTC
few	TRBV7-8	.	TRBJ2-7	CASSLGKTGTGPREQYF	TGTGCCAGCAGCTTAGGGAAGACCGGGACGGGCCCTAGAGAGCAGTACTTC
.	TRBV20-1	.	TRBJ1-5	CSARQGLDQPQHF	TGCAGTGCTAGACAGGGTCTTGATCAGCCCCAGCATTTT
once	TRBV7-8	.	TRBJ2-3	CASSLRQTTDTQYF	TGTGCCAGCAGCTTACGACAGACCACAGATACGCAGTATTTT
.	TRBV7-7	.	TRBJ2-3	CASSLSRGLADTQYF	TGTGCTAGCAGCTTATCTAGGGGGTTGGCAGATACGCAGTATTTT
few	TRBV5-1	TRBD2	TRBJ2-7	CASSLATSGMSYEQYF	TGCGCCAGCAGCTTGGCTACTAGCGGGATGTCCTACGAGCAGTACTTC
few	TRBV12-3/TRBV12-4	TRBD2	TRBJ2-2	CASSPRGLAGAGDTGELFF	TGTGCCAGCAGTCCGCGGGGACTAGCGGGGGCCGGGGACACCGGGGAGCTGTTTTTT
.	TRBV2	.	TRBJ2-7	CASSDMRGLSYEQYF	TGTGCCAGCAGTGATATGCGGGGGCTCTCCTACGAGCAGTACTTC
few	TRBV14	TRBD1	TRBJ1-1	CASSQGLRQGRVLGTEAFF	TGTGCCAGCAGCCAGGGGTTAAGACAGGGCCGCGTACTGGGGACTGAAGCTTTCTTT
.	TRBV12-3/TRBV12-4	TRBD2	TRBJ2-3	CASSLFGGTFTDTQYF	TGTGCCAGCAGTCTCTTCGGGGGGACTTTCACAGATACGCAGTATTTT
few	TRBV12-3/TRBV12-4	TRBD2	TRBJ2-2	CASTRGSSGRPGELFF	TGTGCCAGCACCCGAGGGAGTAGCGGGAGGCCCGGGGAGCTGTTTTTT
few	TRBV6-4	.	TRBJ2-2	CASSSEGPSFTNTGELFF	TGTGCCAGCAGTTCAGAGGGGCCCTCTTTTACCAACACCGGGGAGCTGTTTTTT
.	TRBV29-1	TRBD1	TRBJ1-3	CSVEERFGDRLISTIYF	TGCAGCGTTGAAGAGCGCTTTGGGGACAGGCTCATTAGCACCATATATTTT
few	TRBV29-1	TRBD1	TRBJ1-2	CSVDRTGLDYGYTF	TGCAGCGTTGACAGGACAGGACTCGACTATGGCTACACCTTC
few	TRBV18	.	TRBJ1-1	CASSPQEGANTEAFF	TGTGCCAGCTCACCACAGGAAGGGGCCAACACTGAAGCTTTCTTT